This T cell receptor beta chain derives from a study of neurological immune-mediated disorders. Study-wide background: Relapsing-remitting disease affected around 31, and secondary progressive 3, of around 34 multiple sclerosis patients.

This clonotype has ten or more counts. As yet, its antigen is unknown. Trimming took 6 bases from V and 0 from J, leaving 6 bases between them. The germline gives CDR1 SQVTM, CDR2 ANQGSEA. This CDR3 region has 12 residues. Specified time point: longitudinal time-point 2. The authors produced cDNA by 5'RACE using 10-nucleotide random UMIs. Each CDR3 protein gets one entry after TCRdb re-called the 5' RACE reads with MiXCR. Of about 80,000 distinct CDR3 sequences in the sample, nearly 6% were seen once. Overall study results and limits: Expansion of TCR clones was greatest in HTLV-1-associated myelopathy and smallest in multiple sclerosis, where it fell below that of healthy controls. Private repertoires in all groups were suggested by the finding that expanded clones across subjects shared no CDR3 amino acid sequences.

V is TRBV29-1 and J is TRBJ1-3; the D is unclear. The TCR sequence derives from a woman aged 55 to 70 with multiple sclerosis. Input material: PBMCs. The chain's CDR3 is CSVTFSGNTIYF. The DNA for the CDR3 is TGCAGCGTGACCTTCTCTGGAAACACCATATATTTT.